This is a list of T cell receptor beta chains from one sample in a study of blood T cell repertoires in COVID-19. The data were produced by immunoSEQ multiplex PCR, yet TCRdb's version contains in-frame clones alone and is incomplete. In the table there are more than 150,000 clones, roughly nine tenths of which are singletons. Input material: PBMCs or T cells enriched from blood (not recorded which). Every receptor here comes from a woman in her forties or fifties who had recovered from COVID-19. Both conserved end residues are part of each CDR3. D genes are given only for firm matches. For some rows the clone size is stated as once, few or many, or as a class when expanded; others skip it.

J | D | V | size | DNA | CDR3
TRBJ2-2 | - | TRBV9 | - | TGTGCCAGCAGCGTGCGGACTACTCTTAACACCGGGGAGCTGTTTTTT | CASSVRTTLNTGELFF
TRBJ2-1 | - | TRBV7-9 | - | TGTGCCAGCAGCTTAGTACAGGCCCATTACAATGAGCAGTTCTTC | CASSLVQAHYNEQFF
TRBJ2-2 | TRBD2 | TRBV27 | - | TGTGCCAGCAGTTTATTTCCTAGCGGGAGTCACACCGGGGAGCTGTTTTTT | CASSLFPSGSHTGELFF
TRBJ1-2 | TRBD1 | TRBV6-5 | - | TGTGCCAGCAGTTTGACTCCGGGACAGGGAAATTATGGCTACACCTTC | CASSLTPGQGNYGYTF
TRBJ1-3 | - | TRBV2 | - | TGTGCCAGCAGGGCCGGGACACCTGGAAACACCATATATTTT | CASRAGTPGNTIYF
TRBJ1-6 | - | TRBV5-4 | - | TGTGCCAGCAGCCCCGATAGGGGTGATTCACCCCTCCACTTT | CASSPDRGDSPLHF
TRBJ2-2 | TRBD1 | TRBV6-5 | - | TGTGCCAGCAGTACTGACAGGGGCCTCGCCGGGGAGCTGTTTTTT | CASSTDRGLAGELFF
TRBJ1-1 | TRBD1 | TRBV7-2 | - | TGTGCCAGCAGCTTAGGTCTAGACAGGGGCCCGAACACTGAAGCTTTCTTT | CASSLGLDRGPNTEAFF
TRBJ2-3 | TRBD1 | TRBV28 | - | TGTGCCAGCAGTTATAGACAGGGCCGAGGGTACACAGATACGCAGTATTTT | CASSYRQGRGYTDTQYF
TRBJ2-2 | - | TRBV6-5 | - | TGTGCCAGCAGCGCTATTTCGAACACCGGGGAGCTGTTTTTT | CASSAISNTGELFF
TRBJ2-5 | - | TRBV11-3 | - | TGTGCCAGCAGCCCGAGGGGGCAGGGGGGCCGAGAGACCCAGTACTTC | CASSPRGQGGRETQYF
TRBJ2-1 | TRBD1 | TRBV28 | once | TGTGCCAGCAGTTTAGGGACAGGAGACTACAATGAGCAGTTCTTC | CASSLGTGDYNEQFF
TRBJ2-3 | TRBD2 | TRBV19 | - | TGTGCCAGTAGTATAGAGTCTGATAGCGGGAGAGTTGCAGATACGCAGTATTTT | CASSIESDSGRVADTQYF
TRBJ2-5 | TRBD2 | TRBV28 | - | TGTGCCAGCAGTACCGGACTCCGCGGGGGGACCCAGTACTTC | CASSTGLRGGTQYF
TRBJ1-1 | - | TRBV19 | - | TGTGCCAGTAGTCCCGAGCCGCTAACAGGGCGCTATACTGAAGCTTTCTTT | CASSPEPLTGRYTEAFF
TRBJ1-1 | TRBD1 | TRBV6-2/TRBV6-3 | - | TGTGCCAGCAGCCTGTACAGGGGAAACACTGAAGCTTTCTTT | CASSLYRGNTEAFF
TRBJ1-3 | - | TRBV7-8 | - | TGTGCCAGCAGCTTAGCAACAGGCCAAAACACCATATATTTT | CASSLATGQNTIYF
TRBJ1-5 | - | TRBV5-1 | - | TGCGCCAGCAGCTTGGACGGGGTCAATCAGCCCCAGCATTTT | CASSLDGVNQPQHF
TRBJ1-4 | - | TRBV9 | - | TGTGCCAGCAGCGTAGCCCTCAATGAAAAACTGTTTTTT | CASSVALNEKLFF
TRBJ2-7 | TRBD1 | TRBV2 | - | TGTGCCAGCAGCTTGGACAGGGGCTACGAGCAGTACTTC | CASSLDRGYEQYF
TRBJ1-2 | TRBD1 | TRBV2 | few | TGTGCCAGCAGCAGGGGGCCGACTAACTATGGCTACACCTTC | CASSRGPTNYGYTF
TRBJ2-3 | TRBD1 | TRBV19 | - | TGTGCCAGTAGTATCGGACAGGGTCCCACAGATACGCAGTATTTT | CASSIGQGPTDTQYF
TRBJ2-2 | - | TRBV2 | - | TGTGCCAGCAGTCAGGGTCTCATCGGGGAGCTGTTTTTT | CASSQGLIGELFF
TRBJ1-5 | - | TRBV27 | - | TGTGCCAGCAGGAAAGGGGTGCTTAGCAATCAGCCCCAGCATTTT | CASRKGVLSNQPQHF
TRBJ1-1 | - | TRBV3-1/TRBV3-2 | - | TGTGCCAGCAGCCAAAACAGGAACACTGAAGCTTTCTTT | CASSQNRNTEAFF
TRBJ1-6 | - | TRBV6-5 | once | TGTGCCAGCAGGAGGGATGGGAATTCACCCCTCCACTTT | CASRRDGNSPLHF
TRBJ1-2 | TRBD1 | TRBV4-2 | - | TGTGCCAGCAGCCAAGATCAGGGGACAGGTCCCCTCGTTGGCTACACCTTC | CASSQDQGTGPLVGYTF
TRBJ1-5 | - | TRBV19 | - | TGTGCCACCAATCCGAGATTCAATCAGCCCCAGCATTTT | CATNPRFNQPQHF
TRBJ2-7 | TRBD2 | TRBV11-2 | - | TGTGCCAGCAGACCCACTAGCGGGAGGGCCCTCGAGCAGTACTTC | CASRPTSGRALEQYF
TRBJ1-1 | - | TRBV9 | - | TGTGCCAGCAGCGCCCGAGGGTACGGGGGGACTGAAGCTTTCTTT | CASSARGYGGTEAFF
TRBJ1-2 | - | TRBV5-6 | - | TGTGCCAGCAGCTTGGGTGGTGCGGGATTGGTTGGCTACACCTTC | CASSLGGAGLVGYTF
TRBJ1-5 | TRBD1 | TRBV27 | - | TGTGCCAGCAGCCGAGACAGGGACCAGCCCCAGCATTTT | CASSRDRDQPQHF
TRBJ1-4 | TRBD1 | TRBV7-8 | - | TGTGCCAGCAGCCGGGACAGTAGAAATGAAAAACTGTTTTTT | CASSRDSRNEKLFF
TRBJ1-6 | TRBD1 | TRBV28 | few | TGTGCCAGCAGGGAGTACAGGGGTTGGTCACCCCTCCACTTT | CASREYRGWSPLHF
TRBJ2-5 | - | TRBV27 | - | TGTGCCAGCAGTTTACTCGGACAGCCCCAAGAGACCCAGTACTTC | CASSLLGQPQETQYF
TRBJ2-2 | TRBD2 | TRBV7-9 | - | TGTGCCACCGGTCTAGCGGGAGTTCCCGGGGAGCTGTTTTTT | CATGLAGVPGELFF